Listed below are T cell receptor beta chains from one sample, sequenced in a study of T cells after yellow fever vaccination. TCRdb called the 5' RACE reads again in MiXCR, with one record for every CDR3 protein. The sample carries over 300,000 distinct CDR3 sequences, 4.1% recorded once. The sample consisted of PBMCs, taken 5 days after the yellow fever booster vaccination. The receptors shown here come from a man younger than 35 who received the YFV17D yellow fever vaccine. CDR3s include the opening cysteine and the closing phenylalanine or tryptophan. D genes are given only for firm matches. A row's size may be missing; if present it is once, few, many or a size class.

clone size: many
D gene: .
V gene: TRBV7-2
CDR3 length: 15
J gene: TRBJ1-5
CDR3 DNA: TGTGCCAGCAGACCGGGGGCGGCGGGCAATCAGCCCCAGCATTTT
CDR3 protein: CASRPGAAGNQPQHF

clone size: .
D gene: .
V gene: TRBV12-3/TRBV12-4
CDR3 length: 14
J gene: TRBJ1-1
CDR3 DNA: TGTGCCAGCAGTCCTATCGTAATGAACACTGAAGCTTTCTTT
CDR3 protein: CASSPIVMNTEAFF

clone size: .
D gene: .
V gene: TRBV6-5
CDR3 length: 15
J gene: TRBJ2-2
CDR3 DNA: TGTGCCAGCATTACCTCCCGGACGGCGACCGGGGAGCTGTTTTTT
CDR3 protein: CASITSRTATGELFF

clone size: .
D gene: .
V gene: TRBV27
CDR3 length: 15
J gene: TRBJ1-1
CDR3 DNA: TGTGCCAGTAAACAACGCTCACAGGAGAACACTGAAGCTTTCTTT
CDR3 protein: CASKQRSQENTEAFF

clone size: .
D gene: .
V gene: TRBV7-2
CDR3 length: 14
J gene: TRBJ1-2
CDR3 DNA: TGTGCCAGCAGCTTACCATCGAGGGGGAATGGCTACACCTTC
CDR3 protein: CASSLPSRGNGYTF

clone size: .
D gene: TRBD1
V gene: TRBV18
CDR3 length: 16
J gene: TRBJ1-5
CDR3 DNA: TGTGCCAGCTCACCACTAGGAGGGGGCAGCAATCAGCCCCAGCATTTT
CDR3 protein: CASSPLGGGSNQPQHF

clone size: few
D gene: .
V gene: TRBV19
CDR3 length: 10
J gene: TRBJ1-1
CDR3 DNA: TGTGCCACCGGTAGGGGGGAAGCTTTCTTT
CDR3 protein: CATGRGEAFF

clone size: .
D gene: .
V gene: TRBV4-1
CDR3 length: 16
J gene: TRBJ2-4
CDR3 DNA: TGCGCCAGCAGCCTCCGGAAGGGAGAAGGGGAAAACATTCAGTACTTC
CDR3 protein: CASSLRKGEGENIQYF

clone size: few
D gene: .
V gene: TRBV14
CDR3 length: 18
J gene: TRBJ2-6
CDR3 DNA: TGTGCCAGCAGCCCTCATCGGGGACGGAGCTCTGGGGCCAACGTCCTGACTTTC
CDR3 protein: CASSPHRGRSSGANVLTF

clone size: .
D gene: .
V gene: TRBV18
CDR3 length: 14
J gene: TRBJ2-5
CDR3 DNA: TGTGCCAGCTCACCACGAGGGGGGTCGGAGACCCAGTACTTC
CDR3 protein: CASSPRGGSETQYF

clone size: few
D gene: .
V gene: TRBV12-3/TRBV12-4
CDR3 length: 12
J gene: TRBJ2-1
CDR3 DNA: TGTGCCAGCAGTTTATATAATCGTGGGCAGTTCTTC
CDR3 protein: CASSLYNRGQFF

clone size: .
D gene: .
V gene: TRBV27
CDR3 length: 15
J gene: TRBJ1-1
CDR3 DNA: TGTGCCAGCAGTCGACAGGCTCCGACGAACACTGAAGCTTTCTTT
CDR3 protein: CASSRQAPTNTEAFF

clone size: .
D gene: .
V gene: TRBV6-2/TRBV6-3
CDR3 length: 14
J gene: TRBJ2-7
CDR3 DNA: TGTGCCAGCAGTTACACACACTCCACCTACGAGCAGTACTTC
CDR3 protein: CASSYTHSTYEQYF

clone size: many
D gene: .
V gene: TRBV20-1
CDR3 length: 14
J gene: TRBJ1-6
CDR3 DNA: TGCAGTGCTAGAGGCCACAGGGAGAATTCACCCCTCCACTTT
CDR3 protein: CSARGHRENSPLHF

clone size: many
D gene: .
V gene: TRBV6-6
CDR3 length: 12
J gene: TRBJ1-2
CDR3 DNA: TGTGCCAGCTATACCGGGGACGGCGAATACACCTTC
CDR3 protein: CASYTGDGEYTF

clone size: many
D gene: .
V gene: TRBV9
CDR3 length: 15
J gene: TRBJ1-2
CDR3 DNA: TGTGCCAGCAGCGTGGCCACCCCCGGGCCCTATGGCTACACCTTC
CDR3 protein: CASSVATPGPYGYTF

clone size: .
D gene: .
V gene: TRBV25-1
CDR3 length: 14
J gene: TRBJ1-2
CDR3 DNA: TGTGCCAGCAGTGACCTAACCCCGGGGTATGGCTACACCTTC
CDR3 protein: CASSDLTPGYGYTF

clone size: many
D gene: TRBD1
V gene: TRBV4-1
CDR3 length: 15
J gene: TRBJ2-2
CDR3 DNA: TGCGCCAGCAGCCAATGGACAGGGCACACCGGGGAGCTGTTTTTT
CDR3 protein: CASSQWTGHTGELFF

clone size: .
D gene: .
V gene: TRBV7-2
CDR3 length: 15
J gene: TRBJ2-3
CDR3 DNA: TGTGCCAGCAGCCCCCGGTATACTAGCACAGATACGCAGTATTTT
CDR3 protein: CASSPRYTSTDTQYF

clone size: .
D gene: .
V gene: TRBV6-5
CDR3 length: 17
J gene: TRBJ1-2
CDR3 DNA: TGTGCCAGCAGCCCTTACGGACAGACGACGACGTACTATGGCTACACCTTC
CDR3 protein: CASSPYGQTTTYYGYTF

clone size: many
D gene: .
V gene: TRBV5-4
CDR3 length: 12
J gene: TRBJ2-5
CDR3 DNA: TGTGCCAGCAGCTCGACCGTAGAGACCCAGTACTTC
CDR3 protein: CASSSTVETQYF

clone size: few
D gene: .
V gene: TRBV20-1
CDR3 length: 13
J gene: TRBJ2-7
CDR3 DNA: TGCAGTGCTAGAAAGGGACTTCCCTACGAGCAGTACTTC
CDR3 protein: CSARKGLPYEQYF

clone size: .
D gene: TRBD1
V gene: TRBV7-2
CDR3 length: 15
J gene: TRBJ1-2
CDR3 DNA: TGTGCCAGCAGCTTGAGGACAGGAGCTAACTATGGCTACACCTTC
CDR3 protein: CASSLRTGANYGYTF

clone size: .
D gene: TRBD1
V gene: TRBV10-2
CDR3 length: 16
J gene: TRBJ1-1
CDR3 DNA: TGCGCCAGCAGTGAGTGGTCAGGGGGAATGAACACTGAAGCTTTCTTT
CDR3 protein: CASSEWSGGMNTEAFF

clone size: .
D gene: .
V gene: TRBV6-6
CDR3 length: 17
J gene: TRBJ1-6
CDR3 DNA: TGTGCCAGCAGTTCCCCTGGGGTCAGCTCCTATAATTCACCCCTCCACTTT
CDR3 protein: CASSSPGVSSYNSPLHF

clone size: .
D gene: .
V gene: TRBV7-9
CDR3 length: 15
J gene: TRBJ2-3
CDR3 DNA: TGTGCCAGCAGCTCACAGGGGAGGGGGACAGATACGCAGTATTTT
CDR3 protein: CASSSQGRGTDTQYF

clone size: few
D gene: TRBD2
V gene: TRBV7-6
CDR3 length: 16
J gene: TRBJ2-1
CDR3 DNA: TGTGCCAGCAGCTTAGGGACTAGCGGATACCACAATGAGCAGTTCTTC
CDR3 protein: CASSLGTSGYHNEQFF

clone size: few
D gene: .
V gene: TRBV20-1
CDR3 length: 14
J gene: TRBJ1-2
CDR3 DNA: TGCAGTGCTAGAGCCGGGAGCGGCTTCTATGGCTACACCTTC
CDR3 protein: CSARAGSGFYGYTF

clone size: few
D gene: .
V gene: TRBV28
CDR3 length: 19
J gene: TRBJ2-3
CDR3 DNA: TGTGCCAGCAGTTCCAAGCCAGTACCACAGGGACATTTCACAGATACGCAGTATTTT
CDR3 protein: CASSSKPVPQGHFTDTQYF

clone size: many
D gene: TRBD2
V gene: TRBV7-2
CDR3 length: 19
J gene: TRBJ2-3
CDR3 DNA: TGTGCCAGCAGCCCAATCTGGGGGACTAGCGGGGGGCCCTCAGATACGCAGTATTTT
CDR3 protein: CASSPIWGTSGGPSDTQYF

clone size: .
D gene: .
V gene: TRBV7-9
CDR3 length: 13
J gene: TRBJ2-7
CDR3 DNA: TGTGCCAGCAGCCACCCCCAGGGCTACGAGCAGTACTTC
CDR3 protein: CASSHPQGYEQYF

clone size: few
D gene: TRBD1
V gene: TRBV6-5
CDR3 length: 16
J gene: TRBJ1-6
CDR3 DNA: TGTGCCAGCAGACCTCAGTGGGACAGGGGAGATTCACCCCTCCACTTT
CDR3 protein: CASRPQWDRGDSPLHF

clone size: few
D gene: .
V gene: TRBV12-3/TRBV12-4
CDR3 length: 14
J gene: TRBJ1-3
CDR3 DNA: TGTGCCAGCAGTTTGATGGACTTTGGAAACACCATATATTTT
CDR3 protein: CASSLMDFGNTIYF

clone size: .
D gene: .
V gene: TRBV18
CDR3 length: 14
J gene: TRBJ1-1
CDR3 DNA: TGTGCCAGCTCACCAAGTCCGGGAACAACTGAAGCTTTCTTT
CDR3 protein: CASSPSPGTTEAFF

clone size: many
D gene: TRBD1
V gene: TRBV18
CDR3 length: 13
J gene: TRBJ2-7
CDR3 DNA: TGTGCCAGCTCACCGTCGCCCAGGGGGGAGCAGTACTTC
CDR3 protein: CASSPSPRGEQYF

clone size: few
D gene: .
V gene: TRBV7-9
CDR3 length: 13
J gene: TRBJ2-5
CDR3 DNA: TGTGCCAGCAGCCGGGCCCACCAAGAGACCCAGTACTTC
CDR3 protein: CASSRAHQETQYF

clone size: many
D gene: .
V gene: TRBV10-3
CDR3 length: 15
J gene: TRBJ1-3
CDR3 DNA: TGTGCTATCAGTGAGATGAATGTCGGTGGAAACACCATATATTTT
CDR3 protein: CAISEMNVGGNTIYF